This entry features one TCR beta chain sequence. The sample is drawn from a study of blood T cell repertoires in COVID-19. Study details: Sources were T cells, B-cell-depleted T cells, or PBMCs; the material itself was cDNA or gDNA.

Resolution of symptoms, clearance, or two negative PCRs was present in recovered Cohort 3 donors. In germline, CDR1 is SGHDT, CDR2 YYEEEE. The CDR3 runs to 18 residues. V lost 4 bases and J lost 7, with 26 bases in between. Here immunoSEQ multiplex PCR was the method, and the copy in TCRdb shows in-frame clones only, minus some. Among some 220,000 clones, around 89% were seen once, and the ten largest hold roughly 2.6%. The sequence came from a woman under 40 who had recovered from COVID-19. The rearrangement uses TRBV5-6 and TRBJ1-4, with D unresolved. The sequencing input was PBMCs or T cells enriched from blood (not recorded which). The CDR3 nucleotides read TGTGCCAGCAGCCGTCCGTTGCCCGGCGGGTTCCTCGGTGAAAAACTGTTTTTT. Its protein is CASSRPLPGGFLGEKLFF.